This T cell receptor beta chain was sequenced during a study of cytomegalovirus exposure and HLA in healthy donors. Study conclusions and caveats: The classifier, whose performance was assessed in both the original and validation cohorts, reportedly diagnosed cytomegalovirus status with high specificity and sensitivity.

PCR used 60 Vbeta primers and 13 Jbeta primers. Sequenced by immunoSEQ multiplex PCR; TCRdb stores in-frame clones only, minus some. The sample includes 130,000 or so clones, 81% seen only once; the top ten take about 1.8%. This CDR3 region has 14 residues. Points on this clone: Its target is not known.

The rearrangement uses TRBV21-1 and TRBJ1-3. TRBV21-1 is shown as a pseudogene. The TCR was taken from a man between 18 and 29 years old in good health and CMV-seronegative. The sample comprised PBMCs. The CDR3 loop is CASSKAFSGNTIYF. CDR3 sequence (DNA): TGTGCCAGCAGCAAAGCCTTCTCTGGAAACACCATATATTTT.